These 27 T cell receptor beta chains came from one sample sequenced in a study of blood T cell repertoires in COVID-19. The method was immunoSEQ multiplex PCR; TCRdb's version includes in-frame clones alone and lacks a portion of them. The data show under 200,000 clones, roughly 90% seen once. Sequencing was carried out using peripheral blood. Receptor source: a man aged 18 to 29 with active or convalescent COVID-19.

The J gene is TRBJ2-7, the V gene TRBV2; 7 bases line up with TRBD2. V shed 9 bases and J 1 base; nucleotides not matched to a gene: 12. Germline lookup yields CDR1 SNHLY and CDR2 FYNNEI. The length of the CDR3 is 15 residues. Written as DNA, the CDR3 is TGTGCCAGGGCGGGCGGGGGAGTTCCATCCTACGAGCAGTACTTC. Translating it yields CARAGGGVPSYEQYF. Drawing the rest from reference TRBV2 and TRBJ2-7, the complete variable domain is EPEVTQTPSHQVTQMGQEVILRCVPISNHLYFYWYRQILGQKVEFLVSFYNNEISEKSEIFDDQFSVERPDGSNFTLKIRSTKLEDSAMYFCARAGGGVPSYEQYFGPGTRLTVT.

Worth noting for this clone: One junction end does not reproduce the germline sequence, and a read error may be involved. This rearrangement joins TRBV18 to TRBJ2-7; possibly TRBD2 for D (7 bases). This CDR3 contains 12 residues. Germline V gene lookup returns CDR1 KGHSH and CDR2 LQKENI. CDR3 in DNA: TGTGCCAGCTCACCACGGGGGGGCCGACGGGACTTC. Residues: CASSPRGGRRDF.

This chain uses TRBV10-3 with TRBJ2-3, with D possibly matching TRBD1 (6 bases). Germline V CDR1 and CDR2: ENHRY, SYGVKD. The CDR3 is made up of 14 amino acids. The V end lost 4 bases, the J end lost 5 bases, and 13 bases lay between the germline ends. The CDR3: CAISGQAARDTQYF. As DNA, the CDR3 is TGTGCCATCAGTGGACAGGCCGCCAGAGATACGCAGTATTTT.

V and J are TRBV7-9 and TRBJ2-7, with unresolved D. The germline V gene encodes CDR1 SEHNR and CDR2 FQNEAQ (reference sequence). V gave up 8 bases and J gave up 3 bases, with 8 bases separating them. This CDR3 has 11 amino acids. Written as DNA, the CDR3 is TGTGCCAGCGGCGGTGACTACGAGCAGTACTTC. Translating it yields CASGGDYEQYF.

The J gene is TRBJ1-6, the V gene TRBV10-3; 7 bases are shared with TRBD1. This CDR3 is 13 amino acids long. Germline V lookup: CDR1 ENHRY, CDR2 SYGVKD. The ends lost 6 bases at V and 7 bases at J; junction bases unmatched: 3. Written as DNA, the CDR3 is TGTGCCATCAGAATGACAGGGAATTCACCCCTCCACTTT. Translated: CAIRMTGNSPLHF.

V usage is TRBV10-1 and J usage is TRBJ1-1, with 7 bases lining up with TRBD1. The ends lost 4 bases at V and 7 bases at J; junction bases unmatched: 6. Germline CDR1 WNHNN, CDR2 SYGVQD (reference sequence). The CDR3 length is 13 residues. CDR3 residues: CASSVDRASEAFF. CDR3 nucleotides: TGCGCCAGCAGTGTCGACAGGGCCAGTGAAGCTTTCTTT.

The gene calls are TRBV5-5 and TRBJ1-6, with TRBD1 identical over 10 bases. This CDR3 contains 15 residues. The germline V gene encodes CDR1 SGHKS and CDR2 YYEKEE (reference sequence). The junction had 3 bases not matched to a gene; V was cut back by 2 bases and J by 7 bases. The CDR3 loop is CASSFPDRGNSPLHF. The CDR3, as DNA: TGTGCCAGCAGCTTTCCGGACAGGGGGAATTCACCCCTCCACTTT.

The chain is built from TRBV11-1 and TRBJ2-5; D unclear. The germline V and J ends were trimmed by 6 bases and 0 bases, with 8 bases remaining between them. CDR3 length: 13 amino acids. The germline V gene has CDR1 SGHAT and CDR2 FQDESV (reference sequence). The CDR3 reads CASSRHDQETQYF. Here the CDR3 DNA reads TGTGCCAGCAGTCGACACGACCAAGAGACCCAGTACTTC. The full variable domain, rest sourced from reference TRBV11-1 and TRBJ2-5, is EAEVAQSPRYKITEKSQAVAFWCDPISGHATLYWYRQILGQGPELLVQFQDESVVDDSQLPKDRFSAERLKGVDSTLKIQPAELGDSAMYLCASSRHDQETQYFGPGTRLLVL.

For the CDR3, the DNA is TGTGCCAGCAGTGGATCAGACAGCGCAACTAATGAAAAACTGTTTTTT. It encodes CASSGSDSATNEKLFF. The rearrangement joins TRBV2 to TRBJ1-4; a weak D match, TRBD1 (5 bases). The length of the CDR3 is 16 residues. CDR1 and CDR2 from the germline V gene are SNHLY and FYNNEI. Trimming removed 4 bases from V and 0 bases from J, with 12 bases in between. Full variable domain (outside the CDR3, taken from reference TRBV2 and TRBJ1-4): EPEVTQTPSHQVTQMGQEVILRCVPISNHLYFYWYRQILGQKVEFLVSFYNNEISEKSEIFDDQFSVERPDGSNFTLKIRSTKLEDSAMYFCASSGSDSATNEKLFFGSGTQLSVL.

This clone was observed once. This chain joins TRBV19 and TRBJ1-1; the D is unclear. Germline V CDR1 and CDR2: LNHDA, SQIVND (reference sequence). The CDR3 consists of 14 residues. The V end lost 2 bases, the J end lost 1 base, and 8 bases lay between the germline ends. CDR3 loop: CASSIYEQNTEAFF. DNA for the CDR3: TGTGCCAGTAGTATATACGAACAGAACACTGAAGCTTTCTTT.

The V call is TRBV18, the J call TRBJ2-1; possibly TRBD1 for D (6 bases). Trimming removed 6 bases from V and 2 bases from J, with 14 bases in between. Per the germline V gene, CDR1 is KGHSH and CDR2 is LQKENI. The CDR3 has 15 residues. CDR3 loop: CASSREGQTYNEQFF. The CDR3 nucleotides are TGTGCCAGCTCGCGAGAGGGACAAACCTACAATGAGCAGTTCTTC.

In regard to this clone: At the DNA level, this CDR3 is encoded by other sequences in the same sample as well. The chain couples TRBV6-5 to TRBJ1-1; 8 positions match TRBD1. CDR3 length: 15 amino acids. The trim removed 6 bases at V and 5 bases at J, leaving 11 bases unmatched. Germline values: CDR1 MNHEY, CDR2 SVGAGI. The CDR3 sequence is CASRRTGTGNTEAFF. CDR3 sequence (DNA): TGTGCCAGCAGGCGAACCGGGACAGGTAATACTGAAGCTTTCTTT.

The chain links TRBV19 to TRBJ1-2, with 8 bases fitting TRBD1. J lost 7 bases, V lost 4 bases, and 14 bases had no gene match. From germline, CDR1 is LNHDA and CDR2 SQIVND (reference sequence). The CDR3 has 16 residues. For the CDR3, the DNA is TGTGCCAGTAGTACGGCCGGACAGGGAGGGGGCGCTGGCTACACCTTC. Protein sequence: CASSTAGQGGGAGYTF.

The sample holds one count of this clone. This rearrangement joins TRBV11-2 to TRBJ2-2, with no clear D. From germline, CDR1 is SGHAT and CDR2 FQNNGV. V lost 0 bases, J lost 8 bases, and 13 bases lay in between. This CDR3 has 15 amino acids. The CDR3 bases are TGTGCCAGCAGCTTAGATTACGGAGTGGTGGGGGAGCTGTTTTTT. Its translation is CASSLDYGVVGELFF.

The J gene is TRBJ1-5, the V gene TRBV3-1 (or the pseudogene TRBV3-2), with D maybe TRBD1 (5 bases). The CDR3 has 14 amino acids. V gave up 2 bases and J gave up 3 bases, with 8 bases separating them. Looked up from germline, CDR1 is LGHDT and CDR2 is YNNKEL (reference sequence). The CDR3 region has the DNA TGTGCCAGCAGCCAACAGGGCTACAATCAGCCCCAGCATTTT. Translated, it gives CASSQQGYNQPQHF.

The chain employs TRBV6-1 and TRBJ2-7; possible D gene TRBD2, 6 bases. This CDR3 has 15 amino acids. Trimming cost V 5 bases and J 3 bases, with 17 bases left between them. Germline V CDR1 and CDR2: MNHNS, SASEGT. The CDR3 loop is CASSPGTPFNYEQYF. For the CDR3, the DNA is TGTGCCAGCAGTCCCGGGACTCCCTTTAACTACGAGCAGTACTTC.

This clone showed up just a few times. The chain uses TRBV6-5 and TRBJ1-1; 7 positions match TRBD1. Germline V gene data show CDR1 as MNHEY and CDR2 as SVGAGI. There are 15 residues in the CDR3. The ends lost 7 bases at V and 4 bases at J; junction bases unmatched: 12. The CDR3: CASKATGRSGTEAFF. For the CDR3, the DNA is TGTGCCAGCAAGGCGACAGGGCGGTCGGGCACTGAAGCTTTCTTT.

This chain uses TRBV28 with TRBJ1-1, with D perhaps TRBD1 (5 bases). Per the germline V gene, CDR1 is MDHEN and CDR2 is SYDVKM. The CDR3 runs to 15 residues. The V end was cut by 5 bases, the J end by 5 bases, with 18 bases between. CDR3 nucleotides: TGTGCCAGCAGTCCAGTGGCAGGGTCGGGTACTGAAGCTTTCTTT. Its protein product is CASSPVAGSGTEAFF.

This chain connects TRBV6-5 to TRBJ1-6; D possibly corresponds to TRBD1 (5 bases). CDR3 length equals 14 residues. The V and J ends lost 4 bases and 8 bases respectively, with 12 bases between them. Germline V gene lookup returns CDR1 MNHEY and CDR2 SVGAGI. DNA of the CDR3: TGTGCCAGCAGTTCAGGGAACGCTGATTCACCCCTCCACTTT. Translating it yields CASSSGNADSPLHF.

The chain couples TRBV2 to TRBJ2-1, with 11 bases aligning to TRBD2. V was pared by 2 bases and J by 6 bases, with 3 bases of the junction left unmatched. The CDR3 is made up of 15 amino acids. Germline CDR1 reads SNHLY; CDR2 reads FYNNEI. The CDR3, as DNA: TGTGCCAGCAGTGAACTAGCGGGGGGTATCAATGAGCAGTTCTTC. This codes for CASSELAGGINEQFF.

V and J are TRBV9 and TRBJ1-3; D gene ambiguous. Germline V gene lookup returns CDR1 SGDLS and CDR2 YYNGEE. The V end was cut by 2 bases, the J end by 9 bases, with 9 bases between. The CDR3 covers 12 residues. Here the CDR3 DNA reads TGTGCCAGCAGCGTCCTCGAGGGCACCATATATTTT. Protein: CASSVLEGTIYF.

This clone was picked up one time. V is TRBV5-1 and J is TRBJ2-3, with 13 bases that match TRBD2. V lost 4 bases and J lost 5; bases outside the gene matches: 4. The CDR3 has 15 residues. CDR1 SGHRS and CDR2 YFSETQ come from the germline V gene. The CDR3 here is CASSPGLAGVDTQYF. Written as DNA, the CDR3 is TGCGCCAGCAGCCCTGGACTAGCGGGGGTAGATACGCAGTATTTT.

The V and J genes are TRBV11-2 and TRBJ1-1, with TRBD1 matching over 9 bases. Germline values: CDR1 SGHAT, CDR2 FQNNGV. Trimming took 4 bases from V and 5 from J; bases not matched to a gene: 11. The CDR3 is 16 residues long. The CDR3 loop is CASSWGTGLRGTEAFF. The CDR3 bases are TGTGCCAGCAGCTGGGGGACAGGGTTAAGAGGGACTGAAGCTTTCTTT.

The chain uses TRBV6-5 and TRBJ2-1, with 14 bases that match TRBD2. The CDR3 is 15 amino acids. Germline CDR1 and CDR2: MNHEY and SVGAGI. Trimming cost V 6 bases and J 13 bases; bases outside gene matches: 11. The CDR3 sequence is CASSRKGLAGVYQFF. Written as DNA, the CDR3 is TGTGCCAGCAGCCGAAAGGGACTAGCGGGAGTGTATCAGTTCTTC.

V usage is TRBV30 and J usage is TRBJ1-2; 9 bases are a match to TRBD1. J was trimmed by 8 bases and V by 2 bases; bases with no gene match: 9. The CDR3 loop spans 14 amino acids. Germline V gives CDR1 GTSNPN, CDR2 SVGIG (reference sequence). CDR3 DNA: TGTGCCTGGAGTCCTGACAGGGGGAAGTTCGGCTACACCTTC. Protein product: CAWSPDRGKFGYTF.

In nucleotides, the CDR3 is TGTGCCAGTAGGCAGGGTGCCCCGAACACTGAAGCTTTCTTT. Amino acid sequence: CASRQGAPNTEAFF. The chain joins TRBV19 to TRBJ1-1, with D maybe TRBD1 (5 bases). V lost 6 bases and J lost 1, with 12 bases in between. This CDR3 comprises 14 residues. The germline CDR1 and CDR2 sequences are LNHDA and SQIVND (reference sequence).

V and J are TRBV5-1 and TRBJ2-7, with 8 bases that match TRBD1. V dropped 4 bases and J dropped 1; count of bases not matched to a gene: 7. The germline V gene encodes CDR1 SGHRS and CDR2 YFSETQ. CDR3 size: 15 residues. CDR3 residues: CASSPGRTGSYEQYF. Written as DNA, the CDR3 is TGCGCCAGCAGCCCCGGCCGGACAGGGTCCTACGAGCAGTACTTC.